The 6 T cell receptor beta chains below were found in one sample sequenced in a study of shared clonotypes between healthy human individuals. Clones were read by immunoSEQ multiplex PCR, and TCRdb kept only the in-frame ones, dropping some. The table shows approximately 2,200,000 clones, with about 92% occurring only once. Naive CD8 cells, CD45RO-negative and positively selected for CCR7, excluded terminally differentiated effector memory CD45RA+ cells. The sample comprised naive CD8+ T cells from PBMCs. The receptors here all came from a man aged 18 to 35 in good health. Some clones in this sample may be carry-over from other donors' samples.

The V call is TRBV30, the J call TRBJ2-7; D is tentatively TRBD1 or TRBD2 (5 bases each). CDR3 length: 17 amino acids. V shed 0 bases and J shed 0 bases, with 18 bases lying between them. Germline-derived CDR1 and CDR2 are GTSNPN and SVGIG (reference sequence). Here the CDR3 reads CAWSVSWGEGSSYEQYF. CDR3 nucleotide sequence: TGTGCCTGGAGTGTATCGTGGGGAGAGGGGAGCTCCTACGAGCAGTACTTC.

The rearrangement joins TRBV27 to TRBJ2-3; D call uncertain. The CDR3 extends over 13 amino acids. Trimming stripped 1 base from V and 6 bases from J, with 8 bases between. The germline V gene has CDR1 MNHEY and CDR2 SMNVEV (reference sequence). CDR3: CASSLYSKDTQYF. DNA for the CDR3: TGTGCCAGCAGTTTATATTCCAAGGATACGCAGTATTTT.

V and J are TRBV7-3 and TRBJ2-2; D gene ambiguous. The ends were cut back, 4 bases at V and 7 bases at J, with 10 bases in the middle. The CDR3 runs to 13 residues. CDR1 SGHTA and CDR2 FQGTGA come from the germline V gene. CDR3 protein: CASSSLQSGELFF. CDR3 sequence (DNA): TGTGCCAGCAGCTCCCTTCAAAGCGGGGAGCTGTTTTTT.

CDR3 bases: TGCGCCAGGACGTCTGGGACTAGCGTAAACAATGAGCAGTTCTTC. It specifies CARTSGTSVNNEQFF. The chain employs TRBV5-1 and TRBJ2-1; the match to TRBD2 covers 10 bases. Unmatched junction bases numbered 10, after V lost 8 bases and J lost 5 bases. The CDR3 has 15 residues. Germline lookup yields CDR1 SGHRS and CDR2 YFSETQ.

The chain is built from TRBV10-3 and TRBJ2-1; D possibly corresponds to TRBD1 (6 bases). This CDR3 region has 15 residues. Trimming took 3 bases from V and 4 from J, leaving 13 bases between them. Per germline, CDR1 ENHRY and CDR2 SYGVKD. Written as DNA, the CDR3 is TGTGCCATCAGTGACCCGGACAGCGGATACAATGAGCAGTTCTTC. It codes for CAISDPDSGYNEQFF.

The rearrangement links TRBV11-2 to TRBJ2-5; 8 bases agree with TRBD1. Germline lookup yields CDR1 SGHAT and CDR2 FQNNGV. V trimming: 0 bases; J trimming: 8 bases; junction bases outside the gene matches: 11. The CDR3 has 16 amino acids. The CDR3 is CASSLDGSGGDLTQYF. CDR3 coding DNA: TGTGCCAGCAGCTTAGATGGTTCAGGGGGCGACCTTACCCAGTACTTC.